This entry is about one T cell receptor beta chain. The data were obtained in a study of PD-L1 blockade in urothelial cancer. Study overall: Male sex and bladder-origin urothelial cancer were recorded for about 85% of the roughly 29 patients. Once treatment had started, blood was analyzed at 3 weeks (second dose) and again at 6 weeks.

The data were produced by immunoSEQ multiplex PCR, yet TCRdb's version contains in-frame clones alone and is incomplete. This sample yields about 70,000 clones, of which approximately 87% are seen a single time; 3.5% to 5.5% belongs to the top ten. The time point denotes: pretreatment peripheral blood. Urothelial carcinoma in patients was locally advanced or metastatic. Germline V gene lookup returns CDR1 MDHEN and CDR2 SYDVKM. The CDR3 sequence is 14 residues long. V was shortened by 4 bases and J by 2 bases, with 11 bases between the two germline ends. This chain joins TRBV28 and TRBJ1-2; D gene uncertain. This clonotype was sampled from an older man with urothelial cancer. Sequences were derived from PBMCs, sampled around atezolizumab (anti-PD-L1) treatment. The CDR3 region has the DNA TGTGCCAGCAGTTCGGGGAGGTCAAACTATGGCTACACCTTC. Translation gives CASSSGRSNYGYTF.